The 27 T cell receptor beta chains below all came from one sample that was sequenced in a study of human T cells and chemical hapten exposure. TCRdb re-derived calls from the RACE reads in MiXCR, one entry per CDR3 protein. In the table there are more than 95,000 distinct CDR3 sequences, 27% of which are singletons. Time point denoted: patch test 3, about 24 weeks after DPC sensitization. The treatment: therapeutic diphenylcyclopropenone sensitization with weekly scalp DPC. The sequencing here drew on whole blood, taken in connection with sensitization to the hapten diphenylcyclopropenone (DPC). These receptors were obtained from a man aged 35-49 years with alopecia areata. Some clones in this sample may be carry-over from other donors' samples.

The sample holds a few counts of this clonotype. This chain uses TRBV20-1 with TRBJ2-7; no firm D call. Germline V gene lookup returns CDR1 DFQATT and CDR2 SNEGSKA (reference sequence). The CDR3 has 11 residues. V was shortened by 7 bases and J by 2 bases, with 9 bases between the two germline ends. CDR3 sequence (DNA): TGCAGTGTCCCAGGAACCTACGAGCAGTACTTC. Its translation: CSVPGTYEQYF.

This rearrangement joins TRBV2 to TRBJ2-5, with 13 nucleotides matching TRBD2. This CDR3 contains 15 residues. Germline CDR1 reads SNHLY; CDR2 reads FYNNEI. V dropped 6 bases and J dropped 3; count of bases not matched to a gene: 4. The CDR3 loop is CASSRLAGGKETQYF. The CDR3 DNA reads TGTGCCAGCAGCCGACTAGCGGGAGGAAAAGAGACCCAGTACTTC.

This clonotype was seen only a few times. V and J are TRBV7-6 and TRBJ2-5; maybe TRBD2 (6 bases). This CDR3 has 14 residues. Germline V gene lookup returns CDR1 SGHVS and CDR2 FNYEAQ. V was cut by 2 bases and J by 4 bases, with 11 bases left in between. This CDR3 reads CASSLFQGGETQYF. For the CDR3, the DNA is TGTGCCAGCAGCTTATTCCAGGGAGGAGAGACCCAGTACTTC.

The chain couples TRBV5-5 to TRBJ1-1; TRBD1 matches 7 bases. In germline, CDR1 is SGHKS, CDR2 YYEKEE (reference sequence). The CDR3 is made up of 13 amino acids. The trim removed 3 bases at V and 3 bases at J, leaving 2 bases unmatched. In DNA, the CDR3 is TGTGCCAGCAGCTATACAGGGGACACTGAAGCTTTCTTT. This translates into CASSYTGDTEAFF.

This clonotype was observed a handful of times. The chain carries TRBV4-1 and TRBJ2-4, with no clear D. This CDR3 has 16 residues. CDR1 is MGHRA and CDR2 is YSYEKL in the germline V gene. Trimming pared 0 bases from V and 0 bases from J, leaving 9 bases between. CDR3 DNA: TGCGCCAGCAGCCAAGAAGGAGTGGCAGCCAAAAACATTCAGTACTTC. Encoded protein: CASSQEGVAAKNIQYF.

The chain employs TRBV28 and TRBJ2-3; 11 bases fit TRBD1. V gave up 9 bases and J gave up 4 bases; unmatched junction bases: 12. The CDR3 length is 16 residues. Germline CDR1 and CDR2: MDHEN and SYDVKM. The CDR3 nucleotides are TGTGCCAGTAACCTACTTCCGGGACAGGGGGCAGATACGCAGTATTTT. Translated: CASNLLPGQGADTQYF.

This clonotype was recorded at least ten times. CDR3 sequence: CSARDTDNQPQHF. CDR3 nucleotide sequence: TGCAGTGCTAGGGACACGGACAATCAGCCCCAGCATTTT. The V gene is TRBV20-1, the J gene TRBJ1-5, with a tentative D call TRBD1 (5 bases). The germline V and J ends were trimmed by 3 bases and 3 bases, with 9 bases remaining between them. This CDR3 region has 13 residues. Per germline, CDR1 DFQATT and CDR2 SNEGSKA (reference sequence).

The chain recombines TRBV19 with TRBJ2-3, with 11 positions matching TRBD2. Unmatched junction bases numbered 8, after V lost 8 bases and J lost 1 base. This CDR3 has 16 amino acids. Germline CDR1 LNHDA, CDR2 SQIVND (reference sequence). The CDR3 spells CASRKGTSGGTDTQYF. CDR3 bases: TGTGCCAGTCGAAAGGGGACTAGCGGCGGCACAGATACGCAGTATTTT.

The genes are TRBV4-3 and TRBJ2-6, with D uncertain. CDR3 length: 15 amino acids. Trimming removed 1 base at V and 4 bases at J, with 8 bases between. Germline V gene lookup returns CDR1 LGHNA and CDR2 YSLEER. Here the CDR3 DNA reads TGCGCCAGCAGCCAAGGAATTACGGGGGCCAACGTCCTGACTTTC. Its protein is CASSQGITGANVLTF.

The chain combines TRBV20-1 with TRBJ2-5; 7 bases align to TRBD2. There are 13 residues in the CDR3. CDR1 is DFQATT, CDR2 SNEGSKA, per germline (reference sequence). V was pared by 1 base and J by 1 base, with 0 bases of the junction left unmatched. Here the CDR3 reads CSARGGGQETQYF. The CDR3, as DNA: TGCAGTGCTAGAGGCGGGGGCCAAGAGACCCAGTACTTC.

The V call is TRBV18, the J call TRBJ2-1; D unresolved. V lost 5 bases and J lost 6, with 11 bases in between. The CDR3 is made up of 13 amino acids. The germline V gene encodes CDR1 KGHSH and CDR2 LQKENI. The DNA for the CDR3 is TGTGCCAGCTCATCCTCCGACGGCAATGAGCAGTTCTTC. Its protein is CASSSSDGNEQFF. The variable domain in full, completed from reference TRBV18 and TRBJ2-1, reads NAGVMQNPRHLVRRRGQEARLRCSPMKGHSHVYWYRQLPEEGLKFMVYLQKENIIDESGMPKERFSAEFPKEGPSILRIQQVVRGDSAAYFCASSSSDGNEQFFGPGTRLTVL.

This clonotype has only a few counts. The chain uses TRBV28 and TRBJ2-3, with 11 bases lining up with TRBD1. This CDR3 contains 17 residues. The germline gives CDR1 MDHEN, CDR2 SYDVKM. V was clipped by 5 bases and J by 4 bases; unmatched bases: 11. CDR3 sequence: CASSPIYGTGGPDTQYF. Here the CDR3 DNA reads TGTGCCAGCAGTCCGATATATGGGACAGGGGGGCCAGATACGCAGTATTTT.

This chain connects TRBV6-6 to TRBJ1-5; no reliable D call. This CDR3 is 13 amino acids long. V was cut by 4 bases and J by 4 bases, with 8 bases left in between. Per germline, CDR1 MNHNY and CDR2 SVGAGI (reference sequence). CDR3 bases: TGTGCCAGCAGTTTATCCTTGAATCAGCCCCAGCATTTT. Translating gives CASSLSLNQPQHF.

V and J are TRBV7-8 and TRBJ2-5; D gene unclear. CDR1 is SGHVS and CDR2 is FQNEAQ in the germline V gene. The CDR3 consists of 16 residues. V was shortened by 5 bases and J by 3 bases, with 19 bases between the two germline ends. CDR3 sequence: CASSPYQEPGEETQYF. For the CDR3, the DNA is TGTGCCAGCAGCCCTTACCAGGAACCCGGCGAAGAGACCCAGTACTTC.

V usage is TRBV20-1 and J usage is TRBJ2-3; 7 bases align to TRBD2. With 1 base clipped from V and 2 bases from J, the junction kept 6 bases outside the gene matches. This CDR3 is 15 amino acids long. Germline CDR1 reads DFQATT; CDR2 reads SNEGSKA (reference sequence). CDR3 bases: TGCAGTGCTAGAGCGGGAGCGGGATACACAGATACGCAGTATTTT. Protein sequence: CSARAGAGYTDTQYF.

This chain joins TRBV7-6 and TRBJ2-1; 8 bases agree with TRBD1. The CDR3 covers 16 residues. V shed 3 bases, J shed 1 base, and the junction held 5 bases outside the gene matches. Looked up from germline, CDR1 is SGHVS and CDR2 is FNYEAQ. DNA for the CDR3: TGTGCCAGCAGCTTCCTACAGGGGGGATCCTACAATGAGCAGTTCTTC. Amino acid sequence: CASSFLQGGSYNEQFF.

The CDR3 region has the DNA TGTGCCAGCAGCTTAGTGAGCGGGAGCGCAGATACGCAGTATTTT. This translates into CASSLVSGSADTQYF. The V call is TRBV7-9, the J call TRBJ2-3; 8 bases align to TRBD2. The length of the CDR3 is 15 residues. Germline V gene lookup returns CDR1 SEHNR and CDR2 FQNEAQ (reference sequence). The V and J ends lost 1 base and 4 bases, in that order; junction bases with no gene match: 4.

This chain joins TRBV12-3 or TRBV12-4 and TRBJ2-7; TRBD1 agrees at 8 bases. The CDR3 runs to 14 residues. With 5 bases clipped from V and 2 bases from J, the junction kept 5 bases outside the gene matches. CDR3 nucleotide sequence: TGTGCCAGCAGTGAACAGGGGGGCACCTACGAGCAGTACTTC. Its translation: CASSEQGGTYEQYF.

The CDR3 nucleotides are TGTGCCACCTTGGACAGGAGCTCCTACGAGCAGTACTTC. This sequence encodes CATLDRSSYEQYF. The V gene is TRBV6-5, the J gene TRBJ2-7; TRBD1 matches 7 bases. The germline CDR1 and CDR2 sequences are MNHEY and SVGAGI. This CDR3 region has 13 residues. V lost 10 bases, J lost 0 bases, and 6 bases stayed unmatched.

This clonotype has more than one count but fewer than ten. In DNA, the CDR3 is TGCAGTGCTAGAGCGCCGGAGCAGTTCTTC. Its protein is CSARAPEQFF. The genes are TRBV20-1 and TRBJ2-1; D is uncertain. V dropped 1 base and J dropped 10 bases, with 5 bases sitting between them. CDR3 length equals 10 residues. CDR1 is DFQATT, CDR2 SNEGSKA, per germline (reference sequence).

The sample holds one count of this clonotype. V is TRBV6-2 or TRBV6-3 and J is TRBJ1-2; perhaps TRBD1 as D (6 bases). Trimming left V 4 bases short and J 4 bases short, with 13 bases between. The CDR3 spans 14 residues. The V gene's germline CDR1 is MNHEY and CDR2 SVGEGT. The CDR3 DNA is TGTGCCAGCAGTTCCCCCCCGGACAGCTATGGCTACACCTTC. Translated, it gives CASSSPPDSYGYTF.

This clonotype was seen a few times. The gene calls are TRBV20-1 and TRBJ2-3; D gene unclear. CDR3 length: 15 amino acids. CDR1 and CDR2 (germline): DFQATT, SNEGSKA (reference sequence). V dropped 1 base and J dropped 0 bases, with 11 bases sitting between them. The CDR3: CSARASESSTDTQYF. CDR3 nucleotide sequence: TGCAGTGCTAGAGCGTCGGAAAGTAGCACAGATACGCAGTATTTT.

This clonotype was detected many times. V is TRBV18 and J is TRBJ2-7, with a weak D call TRBD2 (5 bases). Trimming cost V 3 bases and J 4 bases, with 28 bases left between them. CDR1 KGHSH and CDR2 LQKENI come from the germline V gene. The CDR3 runs 19 residues. The CDR3 reads CASSPRSPDPTTWTYEQYF. The DNA of the CDR3 is TGTGCCAGCTCACCCCGATCCCCGGATCCCACGACATGGACTTACGAGCAGTACTTC.

J is TRBJ1-1 and V is TRBV28, with D perhaps matching TRBD1 (6 bases). V was clipped by 3 bases and J by 2 bases, with 25 bases between them. Germline lookup yields CDR1 MDHEN and CDR2 SYDVKM. The CDR3 spans 19 residues. The CDR3 nucleotides read TGTGCCAGCAGTTTTTTCTTAGGGGGAATGAGTGCACCTAACACTGAAGCTTTCTTT. Amino acids: CASSFFLGGMSAPNTEAFF. The whole variable domain, filled in from reference TRBV28 and TRBJ1-1, reads DVKVTQSSRYLVKRTGEKVFLECVQDMDHENMFWYRQDPGLGLRLIYFSYDVKMKEKGDIPEGYSVSREKKERFSLILESASTNQTSMYLCASSFFLGGMSAPNTEAFFGQGTRLTVV.

The chain couples TRBV20-1 to TRBJ2-5; D gene unclear. The CDR3 spans 12 residues. Germline V CDR1 and CDR2: DFQATT, SNEGSKA (reference sequence). Trimming pared 8 bases from V and 4 bases from J, leaving 14 bases between. CDR3 nucleotides: TGCAGTACCCACGATGACCTAGAGACCCAGTACTTC. This codes for CSTHDDLETQYF.

V gene TRBV7-3 combines with J gene TRBJ1-4, with D possibly being TRBD1 (6 bases). The CDR3 runs 13 residues. Trimming cost V 5 bases and J 7 bases, with 11 bases left between them. Germline CDR1 and CDR2: SGHTA and FQGTGA. CDR3 coding DNA: TGTGCCAGCAGCGTGGAGGGGGGTGAAAAACTGTTTTTT. This codes for CASSVEGGEKLFF.

This clonotype was seen only once. The CDR3 loop reads CASSLGQGPNIQYF. The DNA for the CDR3 is TGTGCCAGCAGCCTGGGACAGGGGCCAAACATTCAGTACTTC. This chain uses TRBV12-3 or TRBV12-4 with TRBJ2-4, with 10 bases lining up with TRBD1. Trimming at V came to 6 bases and at J to 6 bases, leaving 5 bases not matched to a gene. The CDR3 runs 14 residues.